The rows below give T cell receptor beta chains drawn from one sample of a study of shared clonotypes between healthy human individuals. Assay used: immunoSEQ multiplex PCR; TCRdb lists only in-frame clones, some missing. The sample yields around 2.5 million clones, more than 85% seen once. The sample taken for sequencing was naive CD4+ T cells from PBMCs. The receptors originated from a man aged 18 to 30 in good health. Some clones in this sample may be carry-over from other donors' samples. The CDR3 runs from the conserved cysteine through the conserved F or W. The order of the fields is J gene, D gene, V gene, clone size, CDR3 DNA, CDR3 protein. A D gene is named only where the DNA matches it firmly. A clone size is listed for some rows: how often the clone was seen (once, few, many), or a class if it is expanded.

>TRBJ2-7|.|TRBV7-2|.
TGTGCCAGCAGCTTAACCGGGACTCTAAGCTCCTACGAGCAGTACTTC
CASSLTGTLSSYEQYF
>TRBJ2-1|TRBD1|TRBV11-3|.
TGTGCCAGCAGCTTAGAGGGACAGGGAGTCGGTGAGCAGTTCTTC
CASSLEGQGVGEQFF
>TRBJ2-5|.|TRBV9|.
TGTGCCAGCAGCTTCGCCGGGACATGGCAAGAGACCCAGTACTTC
CASSFAGTWQETQYF
>TRBJ1-5|.|TRBV28|few
TGTGCCAGCATGACTGGGACTCAGCCCCAGCATTTT
CASMTGTQPQHF
>TRBJ2-3|.|TRBV6-6|.
TGTGCCAGCAGCAGACTAGACAGCACAGATACGCAGTATTTT
CASSRLDSTDTQYF
>TRBJ2-7|.|TRBV14|once
TGTGCCAGCAGCCAAGACGCGGCGGTCTCCTACGAGCAGTACTTC
CASSQDAAVSYEQYF
>TRBJ2-1|.|TRBV7-2|.
TGTGCCAGCAGCTTAGTATGGACAAATGAGCAGTTCTTC
CASSLVWTNEQFF
>TRBJ2-1|.|TRBV28|.
TGTGCCAGCAGCCCCGACCAAATCCTAGTACATGAGCAGTTCTTC
CASSPDQILVHEQFF
>TRBJ2-7|.|TRBV7-2|.
TGTGCCAGCAGCTTAGCTCCCGCGGGTCCATACTCCTACGAGCAGTACTTC
CASSLAPAGPYSYEQYF
>TRBJ2-7|.|TRBV9|.
TGTGACAGCAGCGTATTTTTGTCCCCACCCTACGAGCAGTACTTC
CDSSVFLSPPYEQYF
>TRBJ2-7|TRBD2|TRBV27|.
TGTGCCAGCAGTTTATCGAGCGGGAGCCCATACGAGCAGTACTTC
CASSLSSGSPYEQYF
>TRBJ2-5|.|TRBV7-8|.
TGTGCCAGCAGCCAGAATAGCGTCCAAGAGACCCAGTACTTC
CASSQNSVQETQYF
>TRBJ2-2|TRBD2|TRBV4-1|.
TGCGCCAGCAGCCAACTCAGGCCTCGACTAGCGGGAGGGACGAACACCGGGGAGCTGTTTTTT
CASSQLRPRLAGGTNTGELFF
>TRBJ1-1|TRBD1|TRBV7-8|.
TGTGCCAGCAGCTCACCAGGGGGGGTAAGGGCTGAAGCTTTCTTT
CASSSPGGVRAEAFF
>TRBJ1-3|.|TRBV9|.
TGTGCCAGCAGCCAGCTCGGGGACCACGGCCCTGGAAACACCATATATTTT
CASSQLGDHGPGNTIYF
>TRBJ1-2|.|TRBV10-3|.
TGTGCCTTGAGTCCACAGGGCGGGGGGGACCCCTATGGCTACACCTTC
CALSPQGGGDPYGYTF
>TRBJ2-7|.|TRBV19|.
TGTGCCAGTAGTCCCCTCCCAGGGTACGCCTACGAGCAGTACTTC
CASSPLPGYAYEQYF
>TRBJ2-1|TRBD2|TRBV4-1|.
TGCGCCAGCAGCCAAGATCTCAAGAGGCCTAGCGGGAGGGACAATGAGCAGTTCTTC
CASSQDLKRPSGRDNEQFF
>TRBJ2-2|TRBD1|TRBV25-1|.
TGTGCCAGCCTGCCCCCGGGACAGGGTTATACCGGGGAGCTGTTTTTT
CASLPPGQGYTGELFF
>TRBJ2-1|TRBD2|TRBV7-3|.
TGTGCCAGCAGTCAAACTAGCGCCTCCGCACCCTACAATGAGCAGTTCTTC
CASSQTSASAPYNEQFF
>TRBJ2-2|.|TRBV5-1|.
TGCGCCAGCAGCTTGGATGGATTCGGCACCGGGGAGCTGTTTTTT
CASSLDGFGTGELFF
>TRBJ1-1|.|TRBV11-2|.
TGTGCCAGCAGCCAGAACACTGAAGCTTTCTTT
CASSQNTEAFF
>TRBJ2-7|.|TRBV27|.
TGTGCCAGCAGTTTTCTCGGCGAGCAGTACTTC
CASSFLGEQYF
>TRBJ2-1|.|TRBV4-3|.
TGCGCCAGCAGCGACTTAGGGGGGGCCGATGAGCAGTTCTTC
CASSDLGGADEQFF
>TRBJ2-7|TRBD2|TRBV4-2|.
TGTGCCAGCAGCCGGACTCAGAGCGGGAGCTCCTACGAGCAGTACTTC
CASSRTQSGSSYEQYF
>TRBJ2-5|TRBD1|TRBV6-5|.
TGTGCCAGCAGTCCCGGGACAGGGGGAGAGACCCAGTACTTC
CASSPGTGGETQYF
>TRBJ1-5|.|TRBV28|.
TGTGCCAGCAGTTCCCCCTCCGGGGCGACCGCCAGGCAGCCCCAGCATTTT
CASSSPSGATARQPQHF
>TRBJ2-7|TRBD1|TRBV5-1|.
TGCGCCAGCAGCCCGGGACAGGGTGTCTACGAGCAGTACTTC
CASSPGQGVYEQYF
>TRBJ2-5|TRBD2|TRBV5-1|.
TGCGCCAGCAGCGCTCTAGCGGACCAAGAGACCCAGTACTTC
CASSALADQETQYF
>TRBJ2-7|.|TRBV2|.
TGTGCCAGCAGTGCTGGCCGCTGGTACGAGCAGTACTTC
CASSAGRWYEQYF
>TRBJ1-2|.|TRBV5-1|.
TGCGCCAGCAGCTTAAAAGGGTTGCCGGGGCCTTATGGCTACACCTTC
CASSLKGLPGPYGYTF
>TRBJ1-2|.|TRBV9|.
TGTGCCAGCAGCTCCCGCCGGGACACCCGGACACCTCTCTATGGCTACACCTTC
CASSSRRDTRTPLYGYTF
>TRBJ1-4|.|TRBV27|.
TGTGCCAGCAGCCAAAATACGCCAAGGGGAACTAATGAAAAACTGTTTTTT
CASSQNTPRGTNEKLFF
>TRBJ2-3|TRBD1|TRBV4-3|.
TGCGCCAGCAGCCAAGATCGGGGACAGGGGTCCAAAGATACGCAGTATTTT
CASSQDRGQGSKDTQYF
>TRBJ2-7|TRBD1|TRBV5-4|.
TGTGCCAGCAGCTCCGGGACAGCCTCCTACGAGCAGTACTTC
CASSSGTASYEQYF
>TRBJ1-1|.|TRBV5-1|few
TGCGCCAGCAGCTCAAAAGAGAACACTGAAGCTTTCTTT
CASSSKENTEAFF
>TRBJ2-2|TRBD2|TRBV9|.
TGTGCCAGCAGCGTAGGGGAGGGAAACACCGGGGAGCTGTTTTTT
CASSVGEGNTGELFF
>TRBJ2-2|TRBD2|TRBV18|.
TGTGCCAGCTCACCAGTGGCGGGAGGCTCGAACACCGGGGAGCTGTTTTTT
CASSPVAGGSNTGELFF
>TRBJ2-3|TRBD1|TRBV15|.
TGTGCCACCAGCAGGGGGACAGGGATGGCAGATACGCAGTATTTT
CATSRGTGMADTQYF
>TRBJ1-5|.|TRBV6-1|.
TGTGCCATCAACCGCGGGCAGGGAAATCAGCCCCAGCATTTT
CAINRGQGNQPQHF
>TRBJ2-1|.|TRBV6-5|once
TGTGCCAGCAGTTACTCTGGGCCATTCGGTGAGCAGTTCTTC
CASSYSGPFGEQFF